Listed below are T cell receptor beta chains from one sample, sequenced in a study of spatial heterogeneity in lung cancer. TCRdb reprocessed the 5' RACE reads via MiXCR and lists one record per CDR3 protein. The table has 15,000 to 20,000 distinct CDR3 sequences, around 7% seen once. Sequenced material: lung tumor tissue, taken at surgery. The receptors come from a female donor with early-stage non-small cell lung cancer. CDR3s leave out the opening cysteine and the closing phenylalanine or tryptophan. Each record gives: J gene, CDR3 length, V gene, CDR3 protein.

TRBJ1-5,11,TRBV29-1,SVVGEEGQPQH
TRBJ2-3,13,TRBV5-1,ASEPDLGQPDTQY
TRBJ2-7,10,TRBV7-2,ASSFGRSEQY
TRBJ2-3,8,TRBV27,ATRTDTQY
TRBJ2-7,12,TRBV19,ASSSGQDSYEQY
TRBJ2-2,14,TRBV20-1,SARDPAGPGTGELF
TRBJ2-5,14,TRBV7-2,ASSKGLAGGQETQY
TRBJ1-2,12,TRBV18,ASSPPWTGDGYT
TRBJ1-2,14,TRBV28,ASSFSLVGQGNGYT
TRBJ2-7,10,TRBV5-1,ASTGTGREQY
TRBJ2-2,11,TRBV3-1,ASSHRGDGELF
TRBJ1-4,12,TRBV28,ASSPPATNEKLF
TRBJ2-5,14,TRBV4-1,ASSQALAGGRETQY
TRBJ1-1,11,TRBV6-5,ASIRQGGTEAF
TRBJ1-6,14,TRBV9,ASSVVSGGANSPLH
TRBJ2-5,13,TRBV7-3,ASSLLGGVPETQY
TRBJ2-7,12,TRBV7-9,ASSSGTLTYEQY
TRBJ2-2,16,TRBV9,ASSVGPPLAGGPRELF
TRBJ1-1,11,TRBV5-1,ASTWDTNTEAF
TRBJ2-1,14,TRBV4-2,ASSQEGGTATEEQF
TRBJ2-1,12,TRBV7-3,ASSRSGRLDEQF
TRBJ2-3,13,TRBV6-2/TRBV6-3,ASSRWQGLTDTQY
TRBJ2-7,11,TRBV5-1,ASRKDGGYEQY
TRBJ1-5,13,TRBV5-1,ASSLDPGGNQPQH
TRBJ2-2,14,TRBV5-1,ASSGTGTGGTGELF
TRBJ2-2,9,TRBV28,ASSLAGELF
TRBJ2-3,12,TRBV5-1,ASSSGQGQDTQY
TRBJ2-5,10,TRBV5-6,ASSLAEETQY
TRBJ2-7,14,TRBV5-1,ASSLAFGPGAREQY
TRBJ1-2,9,TRBV30,AWSHRVGYT
TRBJ2-3,14,TRBV5-6,ASSREGGAGTDTQY
TRBJ1-1,13,TRBV12-5,ASGWDDRGNTEAF
TRBJ1-5,13,TRBV28,AGETWRDTYQPQH
TRBJ2-1,14,TRBV20-1,SAQRNRASGDNEQF
TRBJ1-2,11,TRBV3-1,ASSLQIGDSYT
TRBJ1-1,13,TRBV7-9,ASSPGGGLNTEAF
TRBJ2-3,13,TRBV14,ASSQDWSSPDTQY
TRBJ2-7,10,TRBV6-2/TRBV6-3,ASSNVGYEQY
TRBJ2-2,14,TRBV5-1,ASRSQLTGNTGELF
TRBJ2-5,13,TRBV7-2,ASSSTISRGETQY
TRBJ1-5,11,TRBV12-3/TRBV12-4,ASAGQSAGAQH
TRBJ2-3,11,TRBV30,AWSLTGGDTQY
TRBJ1-3,12,TRBV5-1,ASSLTGDGNTIY
TRBJ2-7,12,TRBV6-1,ASSPDRAVGEQY
TRBJ2-2,11,TRBV29-1,SVDFRNTGELF
TRBJ1-2,10,TRBV6-1,ASSEDRNGYT
TRBJ2-5,11,TRBV29-1,SIQGESSGIQY
TRBJ1-2,12,TRBV29-1,SPKLTGHNYGYT